Shown below are 20 T cell receptor beta chains from a single sample sequenced in a study of blood T cell repertoires in COVID-19. Sequencing was performed with immunoSEQ multiplex PCR; in TCRdb, only in-frame clones are kept and a portion is missing. The sample holds about 120,000 clones, roughly 79% seen once. Sequencing used peripheral blood. Receptor source: a human donor in a cohort sampled during active COVID-19.

The chain joins TRBV2 to TRBJ1-2, with 8 positions matching TRBD1. CDR3 length: 14 amino acids. Looked up from germline, CDR1 is SNHLY and CDR2 is FYNNEI. The trim removed 4 bases at V and 4 bases at J, leaving 5 bases unmatched. This CDR3 is CASSATGESYGYTF. CDR3 nucleotides: TGTGCCAGCAGTGCGACAGGGGAATCCTATGGCTACACCTTC. The full variable domain, completed using reference TRBV2 and TRBJ1-2, is EPEVTQTPSHQVTQMGQEVILRCVPISNHLYFYWYRQILGQKVEFLVSFYNNEISEKSEIFDDQFSVERPDGSNFTLKIRSTKLEDSAMYFCASSATGESYGYTFGSGTRLTVV.

The count of this clone is one. This chain connects TRBV6-6 to TRBJ2-7; 7 bases are shared with TRBD1. Trimming took 6 bases from V and 5 from J; bases not matched to a gene: 7. Germline CDR1 is MNHNY and CDR2 is SVGAGI (reference sequence). This CDR3 spans 13 amino acids. Written as DNA, the CDR3 is TGTGCCAGCAGCTCCTCAGACAGGGACGAGCAGTACTTC. Translated, it gives CASSSSDRDEQYF.

This clone was observed a few times. The chain uses TRBV28 and TRBJ1-5; a possible D gene is TRBD1 (5 bases). The CDR3 spans 19 residues. Trimming left V 2 bases short and J 1 base short, with 21 bases between. Germline V gene data show CDR1 as MDHEN and CDR2 as SYDVKM. CDR3 nucleotides: TGTGCCAGCAGTTTAAAGTACAGGCGACTTACCTCAAGCAATCAGCCCCAGCATTTT. Translated, it gives CASSLKYRRLTSSNQPQHF.

The chain carries TRBV19 and TRBJ1-1; a possible D gene is TRBD1 (5 bases). The length of the CDR3 is 13 residues. The V gene lost 6 bases and the J gene lost 1 base, with 9 bases spanning the gap. Germline assignment: CDR1 LNHDA and CDR2 SQIVND (reference sequence). Here the CDR3 reads CASRLGQNTEAFF. As DNA, the CDR3 is TGTGCCAGTAGACTCGGACAGAACACTGAAGCTTTCTTT. The complete variable domain, with remaining parts taken from reference TRBV19 and TRBJ1-1, reads DGGITQSPKYLFRKEGQNVTLSCEQNLNHDAMYWYRQDPGQGLRLIYYSQIVNDFQKGDIAEGYSVSREKKESFPLTVTSAQKNPTAFYLCASRLGQNTEAFFGQGTRLTVV.

This sequence joins TRBV21-1 and TRBJ1-5; whether TRBD1, the table's D call, matches the DNA was not checked. TRBV21-1 is flagged as a pseudogene. This CDR3 has 15 residues. This CDR3 is CASTLQGKCNQPQHF. The CDR3 bases are TGTGCCAGCACACTACAGGGTAAATGCAATCAGCCCCAGCATTTT.

The chain employs TRBV3-1 (or the pseudogene TRBV3-2) and TRBJ2-7, with D maybe TRBD2 (5 bases). Germline V gene sequence: CDR1 LGHDT, CDR2 YNNKEL (reference sequence). The CDR3 sequence is 15 residues long. Trimming pared 4 bases from V and 6 bases from J, leaving 19 bases between. CDR3 sequence: CASSRGPGKGFEQYF. The DNA for the CDR3 is TGTGCCAGCAGCCGGGGTCCGGGGAAAGGTTTCGAGCAGTACTTC.

This chain joins TRBV3-1 (or the pseudogene TRBV3-2) and TRBJ1-1; 7 bases fit TRBD1. Trimming took 3 bases from V and 6 from J; bases not matched to a gene: 4. The CDR3 totals 13 residues. Germline lookup yields CDR1 LGHDT and CDR2 YNNKEL (reference sequence). CDR3 coding DNA: TGTGCCAGCAGCCATCTGCAGGGGGCTGAAGCTTTCTTT. Its protein product is CASSHLQGAEAFF.

This clone was detected a few times. The chain uses TRBV19 and TRBJ1-2; the D gene is possibly TRBD1 (6 bases). The V and J ends lost 1 base and 4 bases respectively, with 13 bases between them. Germline V lookup: CDR1 LNHDA, CDR2 SQIVND (reference sequence). This CDR3 is built from 15 residues. CDR3 protein: CASSIASGQSYGYTF. The CDR3 nucleotides read TGTGCCAGTAGTATAGCGTCTGGACAGAGCTATGGCTACACCTTC.

V usage is TRBV28 and J usage is TRBJ1-2; the D gene is possibly TRBD1 (5 bases). This CDR3 is 14 amino acids long. Deletions cut 8 bases from V and 6 bases from J, with 19 bases between. The germline gives CDR1 MDHEN, CDR2 SYDVKM. In DNA form, the CDR3 reads TGTGCCAGCGGGGCCGGCAGACGCACCCATGGCTACACCTTC. Translating it yields CASGAGRRTHGYTF.

V is TRBV5-4 and J is TRBJ2-5; D is possibly TRBD2 (6 bases). CDR1 and CDR2 (germline): SGHNT, YYREEE (reference sequence). Trimming pared 1 base from V and 2 bases from J, leaving 12 bases between. This CDR3 is 15 amino acids long. The CDR3 protein is CASSLSLAEQETQYF. The CDR3 bases are TGTGCCAGCAGCTTGTCACTAGCTGAACAAGAGACCCAGTACTTC.

The genes are TRBV7-9 and TRBJ2-1; 9 bases map to TRBD1. CDR3 length: 15 amino acids. Germline V gene lookup returns CDR1 SEHNR and CDR2 FQNEAQ (reference sequence). Unmatched junction bases numbered 9, after V lost 5 bases and J lost 7 bases. CDR3 nucleotide sequence: TGTGCCAGCAGCGGCCGGGACAGGGCCTCGAATGAGCAGTTCTTC. Its protein is CASSGRDRASNEQFF.

This clone was picked up a small number of times. The chain's CDR3 is CATSDSGRAGGETQYF. The CDR3, as DNA: TGTGCCACCAGTGATTCGGGGAGGGCGGGTGGAGAGACCCAGTACTTC. The chain joins TRBV24-1 to TRBJ2-5; 7 bases line up with TRBD2. Germline CDR1 is KGHDR and CDR2 is SFDVKD. The V segment lost 2 bases and the J segment 4 bases; nucleotides outside the gene matches: 9. The CDR3 contains 16 residues.

Here the CDR3 reads CASDAGLLNGELFF. DNA of the CDR3: TGTGCCAGCGACGCGGGACTCCTAAACGGGGAGCTGTTTTTT. V and J are TRBV25-1 and TRBJ2-2; D may be TRBD2 (6 bases). V dropped 8 bases and J dropped 7 bases, with 17 bases sitting between them. The CDR3 loop spans 14 amino acids. The germline V gene has CDR1 MGHDK and CDR2 SYGVNS. The complete variable domain, with remaining parts taken from reference TRBV25-1 and TRBJ2-2, reads EADIYQTPRYLVIGTGKKITLECSQTMGHDKMYWYQQDPGMELHLIHYSYGVNSTEKGDLSSESTVSRIRTEHFPLTLESARPSHTSQYLCASDAGLLNGELFFGEGSRLTVL.

This clone was counted a single time. This chain joins TRBV10-2 and TRBJ2-5; 7 nucleotides agree with TRBD1. The CDR3 sequence is 13 residues long. CDR1 and CDR2 from the germline V gene are WSHSY and SAAADI. Germline trimming cut 2 bases from V and 5 bases from J; bases unmatched to any gene: 2. The CDR3 region is CASSEEGAETQYF. The CDR3 bases are TGCGCCAGCAGTGAGGAGGGGGCGGAGACCCAGTACTTC.

This chain uses TRBV15 with TRBJ2-7; 12 nucleotides align to TRBD2. V lost 1 base, J lost 5 bases, and 6 bases stayed unmatched. The CDR3 sequence is 16 residues long. Looked up from germline, CDR1 is LNHNV and CDR2 is YYDKDF (reference sequence). The CDR3 loop reads CATSRGTSGDPHEQYF. The CDR3 DNA sequence: TGTGCCACCAGCAGAGGGACTAGCGGGGACCCCCACGAGCAGTACTTC.

The chain joins TRBV6-5 to TRBJ1-5; D uncertain. The CDR3 is 13 residues long. CDR1 is MNHEY and CDR2 is SVGAGI in the germline V gene. Trimming shortened V by 7 bases and J by 2 bases, and 9 bases separated the two germline ends. As DNA, the CDR3 is TGTGCCAGCAACCGAGAACGCAATCAGCCCCAGCATTTT. Its protein is CASNRERNQPQHF.

CDR3 DNA sequence: TGCAGCGCTAGCGGGGCAGGAGATACGCAGTATTTT. This translates into CSASGAGDTQYF. The genes are TRBV29-1 and TRBJ2-3; 9 nucleotides align to TRBD2. V dropped 7 bases and J dropped 5; count of bases not matched to a gene: 4. Germline CDR1 SQVTM, CDR2 ANQGSEA. The CDR3 spans 12 residues.

The V gene is TRBV18, the J gene TRBJ1-3; D unclear. V was clipped by 1 base and J by 0 bases, with 7 bases between them. The CDR3 totals 15 residues. Germline V gene lookup returns CDR1 KGHSH and CDR2 LQKENI. For the CDR3, the DNA is TGTGCCAGCTCACCACAGCCCGTCTCTGGAAACACCATATATTTT. Encoded protein: CASSPQPVSGNTIYF.

The V call is TRBV7-2, the J call TRBJ2-7; 7 positions agree with TRBD2. The CDR3 has 15 residues. CDR1 is SGHTA and CDR2 is FQGNSA in the germline V gene. Trimming removed 6 bases from V and 5 bases from J; junction bases left unmatched: 13. CDR3: CASRYLGEGRHEQYF. Here the CDR3 DNA reads TGTGCCAGCAGGTATCTTGGGGAGGGGCGGCACGAGCAGTACTTC.

The V and J genes are TRBV28 and TRBJ1-1, with 9 bases identical to TRBD1. This CDR3 has 16 residues. With V trimmed by 3 bases and J by 0 bases, 5 bases remained unmatched. Germline V gene data show CDR1 as MDHEN and CDR2 as SYDVKM. The CDR3 nucleotides are TGTGCCAGCAGTTTCGGGGGACAGGGTATGAACACTGAAGCTTTCTTT. Translation: CASSFGGQGMNTEAFF. Variable domain in full (rest from reference TRBV28 and TRBJ1-1): DVKVTQSSRYLVKRTGEKVFLECVQDMDHENMFWYRQDPGLGLRLIYFSYDVKMKEKGDIPEGYSVSREKKERFSLILESASTNQTSMYLCASSFGGQGMNTEAFFGQGTRLTVV.